This T cell receptor (beta chain) was sequenced for a study of T-cell memory formation after mild COVID-19. Background on the study: TCR clusters were mostly confined to one donor each. Regarding the study as a whole: Memory sampled before infection contained some responding clones, suggesting cross-reactive memory joined.

TCR alpha and TCR beta cDNA libraries carrying sample barcodes and UMIs were produced by 5'RACE using constant-segment primers. TCRdb redid the calling of the 5' RACE reads with MiXCR, one entry per CDR3 protein. Here the sample spans hundreds of thousands of distinct CDR3 sequences, less than 25% being singletons. This clonotype was picked up a small number of times. The antigen is undetermined. This CDR3 has 14 amino acids. V dropped 5 bases and J dropped 5 bases, with 15 bases sitting between them. Germline CDR1 reads SEHNR; CDR2 reads FQNEAQ (reference sequence). The rearrangement joins TRBV7-9 to TRBJ1-2, with a possible D match to TRBD1 (5 bases). The clonotype was recovered from an adult woman who had mild COVID-19 (a few samples of this study predate the infection). Cell type and time point are not known. The sample taken for sequencing was PBMCs or a T cell subset sorted from them (not recorded which). CDR3 in amino acids: CASSTRTGGYGYTF. For the CDR3, the DNA is TGTGCCAGCAGCACCCGGACCGGGGGGTATGGCTACACCTTC.